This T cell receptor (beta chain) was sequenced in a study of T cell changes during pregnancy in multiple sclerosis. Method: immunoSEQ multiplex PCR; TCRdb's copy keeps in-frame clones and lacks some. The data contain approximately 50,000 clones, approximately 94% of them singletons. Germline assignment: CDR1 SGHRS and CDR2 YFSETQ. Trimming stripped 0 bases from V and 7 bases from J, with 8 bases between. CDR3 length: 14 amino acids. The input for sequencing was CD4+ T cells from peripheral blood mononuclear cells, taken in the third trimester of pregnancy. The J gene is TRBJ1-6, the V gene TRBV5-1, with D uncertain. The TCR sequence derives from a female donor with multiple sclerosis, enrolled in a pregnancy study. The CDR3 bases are TGCGCCAGCAGCTTGGAACTCTTCAATTCACCCCTCCACTTT. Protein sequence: CASSLELFNSPLHF.